This T cell receptor beta chain was recovered during a study of T-cell memory formation after mild COVID-19. Broader study findings: Whether day 37 second-wave clones are SARS-CoV-2-specific was not confirmed. Pre-infection memory showed some responding clones, and this suggested that cross-reactive memory joined.

TCRalpha and TCRbeta libraries used 5'RACE with constant-segment primers and UMIs. A single record per CDR3 protein comes from TCRdb applying MiXCR to the 5' RACE reads. The sample includes 95,000 to 120,000 distinct CDR3 sequences, about 18% of them seen just once. On this clonotype itself: Its antigen is unidentified.

Germline assignment: CDR1 LGHNA and CDR2 YSLEER. This CDR3 spans 15 amino acids. With 3 bases removed from V and 6 bases from J, the gap between germline ends came to 17 bases. This receptor was taken from a man between 18 and 35 years old who had mild COVID-19 (a few samples of this study predate the infection). Cell type and time point are not known. The chain links TRBV4-3 to TRBJ1-1; weak D call: TRBD1 (6 bases). Sequencing was carried out using PBMCs or a T cell subset sorted from them (not recorded which). CDR3 bases: TGCGCCAGCAGCCAGACGAACGGGGGCAGGGCTGAAGCTTTCTTT. This translates into CASSQTNGGRAEAFF.